This T cell receptor beta chain derives from a study of cytomegalovirus exposure and HLA in healthy donors. Germline V lookup: CDR1 GTSNPN, CDR2 SVGIG (reference sequence). CDR3 length: 15 amino acids. V lost 2 bases and J 7 bases, leaving 20 bases between the germline ends. Study results and caveats: The authors listed approximately 160 TCR beta chains as cytomegalovirus-associated. High specificity and sensitivity for cytomegalovirus status were reported for the classifier.

Details on this clone: Its antigen remains unknown.

Primers for the PCR totalled 60 Vbeta and 13 Jbeta. Profiling relied on immunoSEQ multiplex PCR, and the TCRdb table lists in-frame clones only, not all of them. The table has 160,000 or so clones, approximately 86% seen once; the top ten hold more than 6.5%. The receptor was isolated from a woman in her forties or fifties in good health and CMV-seropositive. What was sequenced was PBMCs. This rearrangement joins TRBV30 to TRBJ1-1, with D maybe TRBD1 (6 bases). The CDR3 here is CAWSPAGVSGFEAFF. The CDR3 coding sequence is TGTGCCTGGAGTCCAGCAGGGGTTTCGGGGTTTGAAGCTTTCTTT.